This T cell receptor beta chain was recorded in a study of spatial heterogeneity in lung cancer (dated by TCRdb to the late 2010s). Turning to the overall study: More beta-chain than alpha-chain transcripts were consistently detected, likely reflecting higher beta-chain transcript abundance. In tumor regions, TCR transcript counts showed a strong correlation with a T cell transcriptional module score from matched bulk RNA-seq. In the raw uncorrected reads, each unique combination of TCR and UMI appeared more than ten times on average. In non-small cell lung cancer, the study made a quantitative comparison of TCR alpha and beta repertoires among multiple tumor regions, matched nontumor lung and blood. The study linked features of the TCR repertoire to counts of nonsynonymous mutations, which were determined by whole-exome sequencing of tumor tissue. Both alpha and beta chains were TCR-sequenced in samples taken at surgery, namely 220 tumor regions, roughly 64 matched nontumor lung samples and about 52 PBMC samples. Overall study outcomes, separate from this receptor: Counts of ubiquitous and regional expanded TCRs correlated with counts of ubiquitous and regional nonsynonymous mutations, respectively. Estimated TCR-seq coverage of tumor T cells was only 5.5% to 8% for alpha chains and roughly 12% for beta chains. Confirming at a functional level the hypothesis that regional TCRs recognize regional mutations was considered to require additional single-cell paired TCR alpha and beta sequencing. A correlation was observed between the number of expanded intratumoral alpha and beta TCRs and the tumor nonsynonymous mutation count.

According to the germline V gene, CDR1 reads KGHDR and CDR2 reads SFDVKD. Counted from cysteine to phenylalanine, this CDR3 has 16 amino acids. Only CDR3 DNA is held: 48 bases, read in frame from base 1. V is pruned by 9 bases and J by 4 bases, leaving 11 bases of the junction without a gene match. This clonotype is medium-sized (0.01 to 0.1%) in its sample. The specificity of this receptor is unknown. Base-call qualities are not available, and no considerably larger clone is one nucleotide away. The method was 5' RACE. Instrument used: NextSeq 500. The TCR library protocol attached a unique molecular identifier to each TCR cDNA molecule to allow correction of PCR and sequencing errors. The authors' analysis ran thus. TCR identification, UMI-based error correction and CDR3 extraction were all carried out with Decombinator tools. Expanded TCRs were defined as those above a frequency of 2 per 1,000, corresponding to the top 1% of the tumor frequency distribution. Expanded tumor TCRs were classed as regional if statistically deemed absent (corrected P<0.05) from at least one tumor region, otherwise ubiquitous. Rényi diversity was computed with the R vegan package after subsampling each repertoire 100 times to 5,000 TCRs. CDR3 similarity networks were built from amino acid triplet string-kernel similarity, with CDR3s being connected when pairwise similarity was above 0.82. Using fastp at Q25 and MiXCR, TCRdb reprocessed the public reads and kept productive beta chains. Rows are unified per CDR3 protein, each entry keeping the most common DNA and genes. V and J calls and clone size were set by TCRdb, not the authors. The sample table contains about 11,000 distinct CDR3 sequences; only one count was recorded for 5% to 5.5% of them. The ten largest clones add up to under 15% of the sample.

The time point tag for this specimen amounts to: sample taken at primary tumor resection. Donors were approximately 72 patients with early-stage, untreated non-small cell lung cancer from the lung TRACERx cohort. Without any cell sorting, TCR sequencing was performed on whole RNA extracted either from tumor and nontumor lung tissue or from cryopreserved PBMC samples. Only patients for whom sufficient RNA was available from at least two tumor regions were selected for TCR sequencing. Tumor and adjacent nontumor lung specimens were reviewed by a lung pathologist before selection. The chain couples TRBV24-1 to TRBJ2-2; TRBD1 matches 9 bases in the middle. This sequence originates from a male donor with early-stage non-small cell lung cancer. This material consisted of lung tumor tissue, taken at surgery. CDR3 sequence: CATADPLTGGTGELFF. The bases read TGTGCCACCGCGGATCCCTTGACAGGGGGCACCGGGGAGCTGTTTTTT.